This T cell receptor beta chain stems from a study of shared clonotypes between healthy human individuals. On the study more broadly: CD4 naive and memory got three plates each, CD8 naive two, CD8 memory one.

The method was immunoSEQ multiplex PCR; TCRdb's version includes in-frame clones alone and lacks a portion of them. The data hold under 2,500,000 clones, with about 94% observed a single time. General study results and limits: Among several donors, roughly 5% of naive CD4 clonotypes were found in common.

On this clone: What it binds is not known.

Unmatched junction bases numbered 7, after V lost 6 bases and J lost 4 bases. CDR3 size: 15 residues. The germline gives CDR1 SGHTA, CDR2 FQGNSA. The sample taken for sequencing was naive CD4+ T cells sorted from blood. Subset noted: CD45RA+ positively selected. The sequence was obtained from a man aged 18-30 years in good health. The J gene is TRBJ1-4, the V gene TRBV7-2; TRBD1 agrees at 8 bases. The CDR3 region has the DNA TGTGCCAGCAGACCCGGGACAGGCGTTAATGAAAAACTGTTTTTT. Its translation: CASRPGTGVNEKLFF.